These 18 T cell receptor beta chains came from one sample sequenced in a study of T cells in Graves' hyperthyroidism and ophthalmopathy. Researchers took RNA transcripts and amplified the TCR beta CDR3 regions from them. Researchers ran a first-round RT-PCR on the TCR CDR3 using the HTBI primer set. TCRdb fed the multiplex PCR reads into MiXCR, producing one record per CDR3 protein. The sample includes some 600,000 distinct CDR3 sequences, approximately 13% of them seen just once. Sample: blood. These receptors were taken from a woman in her 30s with Graves' hyperthyroidism that later progressed to Graves' ophthalmopathy.

This clonotype was picked up many times. The V and J genes are TRBV6-1 and TRBJ1-1; TRBD1 matches 7 bases. The CDR3 has 14 amino acids. Germline V lookup: CDR1 MNHNS, CDR2 SASEGT. The trim removed 6 bases at V and 7 bases at J, leaving 11 bases unmatched. CDR3 loop: CASRTPGQIVEAFF. Written as DNA, the CDR3 is TGTGCCAGCAGGACCCCGGGACAGATCGTTGAAGCTTTCTTT.

This clonotype was picked up many times. The chain recombines TRBV20-1 with TRBJ2-7; weak D call: TRBD2 (6 bases). V dropped 1 base and J dropped 0 bases, with 10 bases sitting between them. Germline V gene lookup returns CDR1 DFQATT and CDR2 SNEGSKA (reference sequence). The CDR3 sequence is 14 residues long. CDR3 protein: CSARVSGPSYEQYF. The CDR3 nucleotides read TGCAGTGCTAGAGTGAGCGGGCCCTCCTACGAGCAGTACTTC.

This clonotype has ten or more counts. The chain carries TRBV7-2 and TRBJ1-1; D might be TRBD1 (5 bases). This CDR3 is built from 16 residues. Trimming removed 1 base from V and 3 bases from J, with 15 bases in between. CDR1 is SGHTA, CDR2 FQGNSA, per germline. The CDR3 loop is CASSLVFRVGDTEAFF. CDR3 nucleotide sequence: TGTGCCAGCAGCTTAGTATTCAGGGTCGGGGACACTGAAGCTTTCTTT.

This clonotype was found many times. The chain joins TRBV20-1 to TRBJ2-1, with D unresolved. Looked up from germline, CDR1 is DFQATT and CDR2 is SNEGSKA (reference sequence). The CDR3 is 14 amino acids. Deletions cut 0 bases from V and 8 bases from J, with 14 bases between. CDR3 sequence reads: CSARDPTYSDEQFF. The CDR3 DNA follows: TGCAGTGCTAGAGATCCCACATATTCAGATGAGCAGTTCTTC.

A few counts support this clonotype. The chain couples TRBV30 to TRBJ1-4; D is ambiguous. Germline values: CDR1 GTSNPN, CDR2 SVGIG (reference sequence). Trimming cost V 1 base and J 14 bases, with 17 bases left between them. CDR3 size: 13 residues. The CDR3 region has the DNA TGTGCCTGGAGTGACGGAAAACGTGAGGTTCTGTTTTTT. It yields the protein CAWSDGKREVLFF.

The chain has TRBV6-2 or TRBV6-3 and TRBJ2-1; 13 bases align to TRBD2. In germline, CDR1 is MNHEY, CDR2 SVGEGT. Losses at the gene ends were 6 bases for V and 12 bases for J; bases not matched to a gene: 14. This CDR3 is built from 16 residues. In DNA, the CDR3 is TGTGCCAGCAGGAACCCGGGACTAGCGGGACAAGGCGCGCAGTTCTTC. Amino acids: CASRNPGLAGQGAQFF.

The chain employs TRBV19 and TRBJ2-7, with TRBD2 matching 7 bases. The CDR3 extends over 13 amino acids. Germline assignment: CDR1 LNHDA and CDR2 SQIVND (reference sequence). After removal of 5 bases from V and 2 bases from J, the junction contained 3 bases not matched to a gene. DNA of the CDR3: TGTGCCAGTAGTTCTGCGGGAGCCTACGAGCAGTACTTC. It is translated as CASSSAGAYEQYF.

This chain connects TRBV3-1 to TRBJ2-1; tentatively, D is TRBD1 or TRBD2 (5 bases each). The V end lost 4 bases, the J end lost 2 bases, and 15 bases lay between the germline ends. The V gene's germline CDR1 is LGHDT and CDR2 YNNKEL (reference sequence). The CDR3 runs to 16 residues. The CDR3 sequence is CASSLKAGSPYNEQFF. The CDR3 DNA follows: TGTGCCAGCAGCCTTAAGGCAGGGAGCCCCTACAATGAGCAGTTCTTC.

At least ten counts were recorded for this clonotype. The CDR3 region has the DNA TGCGCCAGCAGCCCGGGGCGGACAGACCCCCTAGAAGCTTTCTTT. It is translated as CASSPGRTDPLEAFF. V and J are TRBV5-1 and TRBJ1-1, with D perhaps TRBD1 (6 bases). The V end lost 4 bases, the J end lost 8 bases, and 21 bases lay between the germline ends. This CDR3 comprises 15 residues. Germline V CDR1 and CDR2: SGHRS, YFSETQ.

This clonotype was detected only a few times. The chain uses TRBV7-2 and TRBJ2-7, with 8 nucleotides matching TRBD2. V shed 5 bases, J shed 2 bases, and the junction held 14 bases outside the gene matches. The CDR3 totals 17 residues. In germline, CDR1 is SGHTA, CDR2 FQGNSA. CDR3 coding DNA: TGTGCCAGCAGCCCCGCGGGGGGTAGCGGGATGGCCTACGAGCAGTACTTC. Translating it yields CASSPAGGSGMAYEQYF.

Ten or more counts support this clonotype. The chain links TRBV7-2 to TRBJ1-5; D may be TRBD1 (6 bases). Germline V gene data show CDR1 as SGHTA and CDR2 as FQGNSA. Trimming removed 11 bases at V and 3 bases at J, with 14 bases between. The CDR3 spans 13 residues. CDR3: CASQQGDNQPQHF. The CDR3 DNA reads TGTGCCTCTCAACAGGGCGACAATCAGCCCCAGCATTTT.

This clonotype was counted many times. The V call is TRBV28, the J call TRBJ1-2; no definite D call. Germline CDR1 is MDHEN and CDR2 is SYDVKM. The ends were cut back, 9 bases at V and 8 bases at J, with 10 bases in the middle. The CDR3 consists of 10 residues. DNA for the CDR3: TGTGCCAGTGGGGATTACGGCTACACCTTC. It specifies CASGDYGYTF.

This clonotype was picked up many times. This rearrangement joins TRBV27 to TRBJ1-5; D may be TRBD1 (6 bases). V lost 4 bases, J lost 5 bases, and 12 bases lay in between. Germline V gene data show CDR1 as MNHEY and CDR2 as SMNVEV (reference sequence). The CDR3 is 14 residues long. In DNA, the CDR3 is TGTGCCAGCAGTTGGCGGGGGCTGGATCAGCCCCAGCATTTT. It specifies CASSWRGLDQPQHF.

This clonotype was observed many times. The chain recombines TRBV2 with TRBJ1-2, with D possibly being TRBD1 (5 bases). V lost 9 bases and J lost 5, with 19 bases in between. The CDR3 has 14 residues. Germline CDR1 reads SNHLY; CDR2 reads FYNNEI. The chain's CDR3 is CASRGDNGQYGYTF. The CDR3 DNA sequence: TGTGCCAGTCGGGGCGACAACGGGCAATATGGCTACACCTTC.

This clonotype turned up a few times. The chain joins TRBV6-1 to TRBJ2-7; 8 bases line up with TRBD1. Germline CDR1 and CDR2: MNHNS and SASEGT. The CDR3 has 15 residues. J lost 6 bases, V lost 4 bases, and 11 bases had no gene match. The CDR3: CASSVQPGQDREQYF. As DNA, the CDR3 is TGTGCCAGCAGTGTCCAACCGGGACAGGATCGCGAGCAGTACTTC.

This clonotype was picked up many times. The rearrangement uses TRBV11-3 and TRBJ2-3; 7 bases are a match to TRBD1. The CDR3 has 12 amino acids. From germline, CDR1 is SGHNT and CDR2 YENEEA. V shed 9 bases and J 1 base; nucleotides not matched to a gene: 1. The CDR3 nucleotides are TGTGCCAGTGACAGGGGCACAGATACGCAGTATTTT. The encoded protein is CASDRGTDTQYF.

This clonotype was seen a few times. The chain uses TRBV4-1 and TRBJ2-5; no reliable D call. The CDR3 totals 13 residues. Trimming stripped 3 bases from V and 0 bases from J, with 5 bases between. Germline lookup yields CDR1 MGHRA and CDR2 YSYEKL. In DNA form, the CDR3 reads TGCGCCAGCAGCCATCTGGACCAAGAGACCCAGTACTTC. Translated: CASSHLDQETQYF.

This clonotype was seen many times. CDR3 residues: CSAPSGANTGELFF. DNA for the CDR3: TGCAGTGCTCCTAGCGGAGCAAACACCGGGGAGCTGTTTTTT. The chain combines TRBV20-1 with TRBJ2-2, with 7 positions matching TRBD2. Germline CDR1 DFQATT, CDR2 SNEGSKA (reference sequence). V was pared by 5 bases and J by 2 bases, with 5 bases of the junction left unmatched. The CDR3 runs to 14 residues.